One and the same sample provided the 6 T cell receptor beta chains below, sequenced in a study of blood T cell repertoires in COVID-19. Repertoires were generated with immunoSEQ multiplex PCR, while TCRdb's copy carries only in-frame clones and drops some. The sample has about 160,000 clones; about 90% are singletons. Sequences were obtained from peripheral blood. These TCRs come from a man aged 30-40 years with COVID-19, enrolled during active disease.

This rearrangement joins TRBV10-3 to TRBJ2-1, with 9 bases aligning to TRBD2. CDR3 length: 17 residues. Germline V gene lookup returns CDR1 ENHRY and CDR2 SYGVKD. The ends lost 7 bases at V and 7 bases at J; junction bases unmatched: 17. The CDR3: CAITPDDAGGPSNEQFF. As DNA, the CDR3 is TGTGCCATCACCCCCGATGATGCGGGAGGGCCGTCTAATGAGCAGTTCTTC.

This sequence joins TRBV27 and TRBJ1-2; 9 positions agree with TRBD1. The CDR3 has 15 amino acids. Germline V gene lookup returns CDR1 MNHEY and CDR2 SMNVEV (reference sequence). Trimming removed 3 bases from V and 5 bases from J; junction bases left unmatched: 7. CDR3 in DNA: TGTGCCAGCAGTTTCCTTGGACAGGGGACGTATGGCTACACCTTC. Translated: CASSFLGQGTYGYTF.

The CDR3 here is CASSWYTSGRRSDTQYF. CDR3 in DNA: TGTGCCAGCAGTTGGTATACTAGCGGGAGGAGATCAGATACGCAGTATTTT. The chain has TRBV28 and TRBJ2-3; TRBD2 aligns across 12 bases. Per the germline V gene, CDR1 is MDHEN and CDR2 is SYDVKM. This CDR3 has 17 residues. V was pared by 4 bases and J by 4 bases, with 9 bases of the junction left unmatched. Supplemented by reference TRBV28 and TRBJ2-3, the full variable domain reads DVKVTQSSRYLVKRTGEKVFLECVQDMDHENMFWYRQDPGLGLRLIYFSYDVKMKEKGDIPEGYSVSREKKERFSLILESASTNQTSMYLCASSWYTSGRRSDTQYFGPGTRLTVL.

The chain employs TRBV12-3 or TRBV12-4 and TRBJ2-7; D is unclear. This CDR3 has 13 amino acids. V lost 6 bases to trimming and J lost 2 bases, with 11 bases between them. CDR3 sequence (DNA): TGTGCCAGCAGCTCATCCAGTGCCTACGAGCAGTACTTC. Translation gives CASSSSSAYEQYF.

The V gene is TRBV13, the J gene TRBJ2-7; maybe TRBD2 (6 bases). Trimming pared 7 bases from V and 2 bases from J, leaving 18 bases between. The CDR3 contains 15 residues. Germline V gene sequence: CDR1 PRHDT, CDR2 FYEKMQ (reference sequence). CDR3 sequence: CASINTQPGAYEQYF. The CDR3 DNA sequence: TGTGCCAGCATCAACACCCAACCGGGGGCCTACGAGCAGTACTTC.

The chain carries TRBV6-5 and TRBJ2-7; D not certain. V shed 2 bases and J shed 2 bases, with 7 bases lying between them. The length of the CDR3 is 13 residues. Germline assignment: CDR1 MNHEY and CDR2 SVGAGI. DNA for the CDR3: TGTGCCAGCAGTTACCAGATCGCCTACGAGCAGTACTTC. This gives the protein CASSYQIAYEQYF.